Listed below are T cell receptor beta chains from one sample, sequenced in a study of Ad26.COV2.S vaccination and SARS-CoV-2 variants. Sequencing was performed with immunoSEQ multiplex PCR; in TCRdb, only in-frame clones are kept and a portion is missing. Here the sample spans approximately 300,000 clones, approximately 80% being singletons. Material: peripheral blood, obtained in a trial of Ad26.COV2.S vaccine versus placebo. The receptor set was obtained from a person aged 18-65 years who received the Ad26.COV2.S COVID-19 vaccine or a placebo. Both conserved end residues are part of each CDR3. Each record gives: CDR3 protein, CDR3 DNA, D gene, J gene, V gene, clone size, CDR3 length. The D gene is left open where the match is weak. Rows may omit the clone size; those that give it use once, few, many or a size class.

CDR3aa: CASQGSLSTDTQYF; CDR3nt: TGTGCCAGCCAGGGCAGTCTTAGCACAGATACGCAGTATTTT; d_gene: -; j_gene: TRBJ2-3; v_gene: TRBV27; abundance: -; len: 14
CDR3aa: CASSLQDRNLAGELFF; CDR3nt: TGCGCCAGCAGCCTCCAGGACAGGAACCTCGCCGGGGAGCTGTTTTTT; d_gene: TRBD1; j_gene: TRBJ2-2; v_gene: TRBV5-1; abundance: -; len: 16
CDR3aa: CASSFGAGNYGYTF; CDR3nt: TGTGCCAGCAGTTTCGGGGCAGGGAACTATGGCTACACCTTC; d_gene: -; j_gene: TRBJ1-2; v_gene: TRBV27; abundance: -; len: 14
CDR3aa: CASSPSTGSGGAYNEQFF; CDR3nt: TGTGCCAGCAGCCCCTCCACCGGTAGCGGGGGGGCATACAATGAGCAGTTCTTC; d_gene: TRBD2; j_gene: TRBJ2-1; v_gene: TRBV5-4; abundance: once; len: 18
CDR3aa: CASSPMDRGRLGTEAFF; CDR3nt: TGCGCCAGCAGCCCCATGGACAGGGGGCGCTTGGGCACTGAAGCTTTCTTT; d_gene: TRBD1; j_gene: TRBJ1-1; v_gene: TRBV4-1; abundance: -; len: 17
CDR3aa: CASSQRFDTEAFF; CDR3nt: TGTGCCAGCAGCCAAAGGTTTGACACTGAAGCTTTCTTT; d_gene: -; j_gene: TRBJ1-1; v_gene: TRBV7-2; abundance: -; len: 13
CDR3aa: CASSWSSNTEAFF; CDR3nt: TGCGCCAGCAGCTGGAGCTCAAACACTGAAGCTTTCTTT; d_gene: -; j_gene: TRBJ1-1; v_gene: TRBV5-1; abundance: -; len: 13
CDR3aa: CASSLALTWANDGGTQYF; CDR3nt: TGCGCCAGCAGCTTGGCCCTTACTTGGGCTAACGACGGAGGGACCCAGTACTTC; d_gene: -; j_gene: TRBJ2-5; v_gene: TRBV5-1; abundance: -; len: 18
CDR3aa: CASSYPPDTQYF; CDR3nt: TGTGCCAGCAGTTACCCCCCAGATACGCAGTATTTT; d_gene: -; j_gene: TRBJ2-3; v_gene: TRBV6-5; abundance: -; len: 12
CDR3aa: CSAKGDKRNEQYF; CDR3nt: TGCAGCGCCAAGGGGGACAAACGGAACGAGCAGTACTTC; d_gene: -; j_gene: TRBJ2-7; v_gene: TRBV29-1; abundance: few; len: 13
CDR3aa: CATSRDKMGGYTF; CDR3nt: TGTGCCACCAGCAGAGATAAGATGGGTGGCTACACCTTC; d_gene: -; j_gene: TRBJ1-2; v_gene: TRBV15; abundance: -; len: 13
CDR3aa: CASSGFLSSYNSPLHF; CDR3nt: TGTGCCAGCTCCGGTTTTCTTAGCTCCTATAATTCACCCCTCCACTTT; d_gene: -; j_gene: TRBJ1-6; v_gene: TRBV7-3; abundance: -; len: 16
CDR3aa: CATSAAGGHYGYTF; CDR3nt: TGTGCCACCAGTGCAGCAGGGGGTCACTATGGCTACACCTTC; d_gene: TRBD1; j_gene: TRBJ1-2; v_gene: TRBV24-1; abundance: -; len: 14